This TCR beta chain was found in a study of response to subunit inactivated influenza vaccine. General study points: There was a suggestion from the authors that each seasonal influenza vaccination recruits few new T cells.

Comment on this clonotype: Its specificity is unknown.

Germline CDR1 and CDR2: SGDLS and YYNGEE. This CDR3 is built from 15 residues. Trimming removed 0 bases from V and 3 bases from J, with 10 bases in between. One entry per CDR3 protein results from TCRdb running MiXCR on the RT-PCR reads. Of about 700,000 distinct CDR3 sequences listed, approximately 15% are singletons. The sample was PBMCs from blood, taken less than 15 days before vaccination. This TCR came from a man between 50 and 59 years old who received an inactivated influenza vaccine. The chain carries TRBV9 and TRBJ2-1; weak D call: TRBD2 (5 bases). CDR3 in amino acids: CASSVALAVYNEQFF. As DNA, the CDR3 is TGTGCCAGCAGCGTAGCTCTAGCAGTCTACAATGAGCAGTTCTTC.